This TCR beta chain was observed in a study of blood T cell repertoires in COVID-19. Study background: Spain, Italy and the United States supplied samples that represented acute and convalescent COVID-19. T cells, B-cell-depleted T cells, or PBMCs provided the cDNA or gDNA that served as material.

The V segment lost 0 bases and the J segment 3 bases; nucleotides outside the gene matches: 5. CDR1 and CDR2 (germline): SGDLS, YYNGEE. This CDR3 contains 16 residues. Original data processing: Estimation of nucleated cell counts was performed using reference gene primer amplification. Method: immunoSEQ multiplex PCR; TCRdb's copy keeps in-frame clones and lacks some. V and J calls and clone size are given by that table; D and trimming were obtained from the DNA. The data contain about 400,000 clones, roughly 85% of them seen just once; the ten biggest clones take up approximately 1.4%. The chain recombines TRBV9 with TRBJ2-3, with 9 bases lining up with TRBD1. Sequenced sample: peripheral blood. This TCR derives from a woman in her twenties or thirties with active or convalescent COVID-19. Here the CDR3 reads CASSVGTGDGTDTQYF. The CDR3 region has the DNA TGTGCCAGCAGCGTAGGGACAGGGGATGGGACAGATACGCAGTATTTT.